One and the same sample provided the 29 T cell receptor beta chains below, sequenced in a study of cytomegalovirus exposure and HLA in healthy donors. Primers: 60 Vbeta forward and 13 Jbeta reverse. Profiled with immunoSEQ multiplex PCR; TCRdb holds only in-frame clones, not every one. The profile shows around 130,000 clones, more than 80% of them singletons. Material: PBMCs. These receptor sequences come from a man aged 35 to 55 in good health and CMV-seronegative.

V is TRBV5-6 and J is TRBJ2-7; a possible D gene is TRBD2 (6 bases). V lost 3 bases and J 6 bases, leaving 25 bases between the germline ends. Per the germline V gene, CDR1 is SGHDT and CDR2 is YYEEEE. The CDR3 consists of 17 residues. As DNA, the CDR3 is TGTGCCAGCAGCTGGGGAGGCGGGAAACTAACCCTAGGCGAGCAGTACTTC. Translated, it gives CASSWGGGKLTLGEQYF.

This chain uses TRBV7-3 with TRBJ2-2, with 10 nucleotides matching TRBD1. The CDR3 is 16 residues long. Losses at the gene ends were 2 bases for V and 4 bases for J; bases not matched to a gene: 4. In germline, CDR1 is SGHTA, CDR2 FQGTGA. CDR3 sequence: CASSLYGTGVTGELFF. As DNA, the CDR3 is TGTGCCAGCAGCTTATACGGGACAGGGGTCACCGGGGAGCTGTTTTTT.

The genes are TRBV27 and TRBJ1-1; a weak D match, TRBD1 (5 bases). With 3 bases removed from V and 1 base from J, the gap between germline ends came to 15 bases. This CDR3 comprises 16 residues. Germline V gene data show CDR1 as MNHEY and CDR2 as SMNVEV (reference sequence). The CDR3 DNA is TGTGCCAGCAGTTTTAGGGCAGGGCTTGGGAACACTGAAGCTTTCTTT. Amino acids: CASSFRAGLGNTEAFF.

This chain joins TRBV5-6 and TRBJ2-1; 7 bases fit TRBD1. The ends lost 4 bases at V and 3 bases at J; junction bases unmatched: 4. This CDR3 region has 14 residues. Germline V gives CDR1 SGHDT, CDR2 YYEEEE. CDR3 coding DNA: TGTGCCAGCAGCGCCTGGGACAGCTACAATGAGCAGTTCTTC. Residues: CASSAWDSYNEQFF.

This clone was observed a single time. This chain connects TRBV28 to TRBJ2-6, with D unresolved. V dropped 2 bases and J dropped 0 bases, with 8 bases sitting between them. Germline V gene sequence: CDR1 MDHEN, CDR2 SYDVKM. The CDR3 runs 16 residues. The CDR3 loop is CASSLQRYSGANVLTF. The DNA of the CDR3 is TGTGCCAGCAGTTTACAGCGATACTCTGGGGCCAACGTCCTGACTTTC.

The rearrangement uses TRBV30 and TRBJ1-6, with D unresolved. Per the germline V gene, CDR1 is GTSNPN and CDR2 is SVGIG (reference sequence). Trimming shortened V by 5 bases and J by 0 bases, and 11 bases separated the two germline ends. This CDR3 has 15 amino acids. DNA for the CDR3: TGTGCCTGGGCGACGGGGAGCTCCTATAATTCACCCCTCCACTTT. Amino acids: CAWATGSSYNSPLHF.

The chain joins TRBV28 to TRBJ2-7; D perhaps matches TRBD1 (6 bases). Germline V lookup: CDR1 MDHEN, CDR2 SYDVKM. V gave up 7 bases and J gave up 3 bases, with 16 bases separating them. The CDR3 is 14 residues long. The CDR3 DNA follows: TGTGCCAGCATTCCGGTGGGGGCTCTCTACGAGCAGTACTTC. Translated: CASIPVGALYEQYF.

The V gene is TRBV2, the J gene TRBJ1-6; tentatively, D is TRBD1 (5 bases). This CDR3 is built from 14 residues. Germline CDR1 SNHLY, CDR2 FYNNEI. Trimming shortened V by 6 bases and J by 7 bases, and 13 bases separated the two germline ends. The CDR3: CASRAGFSNSPLHF. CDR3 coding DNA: TGTGCCAGCAGGGCAGGGTTTTCAAATTCACCCCTCCACTTT. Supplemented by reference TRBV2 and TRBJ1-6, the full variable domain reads EPEVTQTPSHQVTQMGQEVILRCVPISNHLYFYWYRQILGQKVEFLVSFYNNEISEKSEIFDDQFSVERPDGSNFTLKIRSTKLEDSAMYFCASRAGFSNSPLHFGNGTRLTVT.

The CDR3 bases are TGTGCCAGCAGTGTTGAAGTACGCGCAGATACGCAGTATTTT. This codes for CASSVEVRADTQYF. The chain recombines TRBV2 with TRBJ2-3; the D is unclear. Germline CDR1 reads SNHLY; CDR2 reads FYNNEI. Trimming pared 4 bases from V and 4 bases from J, leaving 12 bases between. The CDR3 covers 14 residues.

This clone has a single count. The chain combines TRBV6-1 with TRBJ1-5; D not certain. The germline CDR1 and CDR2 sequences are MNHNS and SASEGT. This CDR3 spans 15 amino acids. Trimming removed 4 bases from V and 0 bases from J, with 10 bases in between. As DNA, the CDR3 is TGTGCCAGCAGTGGGTCTACAGATAGCAATCAGCCCCAGCATTTT. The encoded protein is CASSGSTDSNQPQHF.

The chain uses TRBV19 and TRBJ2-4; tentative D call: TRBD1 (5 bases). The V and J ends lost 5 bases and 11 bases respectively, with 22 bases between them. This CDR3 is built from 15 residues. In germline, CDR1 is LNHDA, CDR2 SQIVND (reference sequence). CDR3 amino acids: CASSVTGSPALLQYF. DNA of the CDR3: TGTGCCAGTAGTGTCACAGGTTCCCCGGCCCTTCTTCAGTACTTC.

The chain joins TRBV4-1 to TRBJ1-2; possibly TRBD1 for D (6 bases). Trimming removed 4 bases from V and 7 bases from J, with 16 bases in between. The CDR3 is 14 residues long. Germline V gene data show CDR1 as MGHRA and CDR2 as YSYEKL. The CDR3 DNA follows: TGCGCCAGCAGCCCTTTGGGGGGGGCCCGTGGCTACACCTTC. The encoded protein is CASSPLGGARGYTF.

The CDR3 DNA follows: TGTGCCAGCTCACCTGCACGGACAGGCTTATACGAGCAGTACTTC. This translates into CASSPARTGLYEQYF. V usage is TRBV18 and J usage is TRBJ2-7, with TRBD1 matching over 7 bases. Germline CDR1 and CDR2: KGHSH and LQKENI. The CDR3 loop spans 15 amino acids. The V segment lost 3 bases and the J segment 4 bases; nucleotides outside the gene matches: 9.

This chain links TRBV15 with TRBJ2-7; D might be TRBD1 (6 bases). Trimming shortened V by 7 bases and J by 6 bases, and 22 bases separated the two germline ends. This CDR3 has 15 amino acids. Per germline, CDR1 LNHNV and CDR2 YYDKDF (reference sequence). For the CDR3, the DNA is TGTGCCACCATTCAAAAGGACAGAAGGGTCTTCGAGCAGTACTTC. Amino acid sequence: CATIQKDRRVFEQYF.

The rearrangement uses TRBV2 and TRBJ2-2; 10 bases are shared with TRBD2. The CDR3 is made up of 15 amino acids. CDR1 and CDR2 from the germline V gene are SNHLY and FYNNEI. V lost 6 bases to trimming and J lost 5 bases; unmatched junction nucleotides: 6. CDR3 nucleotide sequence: TGTGCCAGCAGAGCCCTAGCGGGGGAAACCGGGGAGCTGTTTTTT. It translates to CASRALAGETGELFF.

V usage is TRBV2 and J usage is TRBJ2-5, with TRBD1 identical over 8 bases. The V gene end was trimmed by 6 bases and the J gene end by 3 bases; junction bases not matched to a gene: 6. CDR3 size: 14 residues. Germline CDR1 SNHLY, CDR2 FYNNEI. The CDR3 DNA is TGTGCCAGCAGCCCCAGACAGGGGAAAGAGACCCAGTACTTC. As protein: CASSPRQGKETQYF.

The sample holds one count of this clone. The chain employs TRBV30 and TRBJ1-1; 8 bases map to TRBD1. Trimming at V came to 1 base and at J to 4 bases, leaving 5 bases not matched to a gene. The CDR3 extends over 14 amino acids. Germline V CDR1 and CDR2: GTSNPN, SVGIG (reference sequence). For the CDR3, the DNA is TGTGCCTGGAGTGAAGGCAGGGGGCTCACTGAAGCTTTCTTT. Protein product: CAWSEGRGLTEAFF.

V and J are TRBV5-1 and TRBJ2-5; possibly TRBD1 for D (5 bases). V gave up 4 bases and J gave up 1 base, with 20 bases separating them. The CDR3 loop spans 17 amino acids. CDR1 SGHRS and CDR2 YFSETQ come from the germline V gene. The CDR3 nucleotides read TGCGCCAGCAGCCCCCGCAGTCCCCGACAGAGCCAAGAGACCCAGTACTTC. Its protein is CASSPRSPRQSQETQYF.

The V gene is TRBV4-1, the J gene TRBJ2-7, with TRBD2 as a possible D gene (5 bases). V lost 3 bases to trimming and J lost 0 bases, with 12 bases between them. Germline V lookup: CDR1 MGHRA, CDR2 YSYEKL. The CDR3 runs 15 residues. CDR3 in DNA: TGCGCCAGCAGCCAGGGAGCGCAGAGCTCCTACGAGCAGTACTTC. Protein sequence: CASSQGAQSSYEQYF.

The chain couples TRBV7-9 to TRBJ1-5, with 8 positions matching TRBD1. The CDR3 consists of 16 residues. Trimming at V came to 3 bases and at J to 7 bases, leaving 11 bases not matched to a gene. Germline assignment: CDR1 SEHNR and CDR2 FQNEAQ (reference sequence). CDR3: CASSLWPQGAEQPQHF. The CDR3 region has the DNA TGTGCCAGCAGCTTGTGGCCCCAGGGGGCGGAACAGCCCCAGCATTTT.

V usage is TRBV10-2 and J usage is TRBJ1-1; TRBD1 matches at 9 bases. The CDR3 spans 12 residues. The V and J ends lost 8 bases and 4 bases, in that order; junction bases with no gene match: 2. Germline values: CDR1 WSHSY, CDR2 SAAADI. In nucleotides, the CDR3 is TGCGCCAGCCGGGACAGGGCCACTGAAGCTTTCTTT. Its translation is CASRDRATEAFF.

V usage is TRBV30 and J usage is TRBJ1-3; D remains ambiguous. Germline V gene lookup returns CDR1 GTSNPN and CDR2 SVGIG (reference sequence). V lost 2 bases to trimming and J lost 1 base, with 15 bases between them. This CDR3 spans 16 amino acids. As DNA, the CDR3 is TGTGCCTGGAGTAGGAGAAGCGGGTGGTCTGGAAACACCATATATTTT. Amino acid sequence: CAWSRRSGWSGNTIYF.

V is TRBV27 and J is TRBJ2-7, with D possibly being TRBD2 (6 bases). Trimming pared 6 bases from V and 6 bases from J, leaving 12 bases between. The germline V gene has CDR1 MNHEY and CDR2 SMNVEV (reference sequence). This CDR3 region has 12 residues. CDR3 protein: CASRPFGGEQYF. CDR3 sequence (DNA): TGTGCCAGCAGACCATTCGGGGGCGAGCAGTACTTC.

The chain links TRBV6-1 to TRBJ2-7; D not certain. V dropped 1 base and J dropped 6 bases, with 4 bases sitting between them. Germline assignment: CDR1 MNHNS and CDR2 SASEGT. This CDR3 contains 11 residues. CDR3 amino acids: CASSEDREQYF. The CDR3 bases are TGTGCCAGCAGTGAAGATCGCGAGCAGTACTTC.

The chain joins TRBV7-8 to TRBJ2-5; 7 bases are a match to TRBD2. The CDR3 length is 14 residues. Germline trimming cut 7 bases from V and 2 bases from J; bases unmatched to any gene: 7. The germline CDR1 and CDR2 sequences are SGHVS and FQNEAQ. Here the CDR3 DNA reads TGTGCCAGCATCCCCCGGCGGGAGCAAGAGACCCAGTACTTC. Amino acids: CASIPRREQETQYF.

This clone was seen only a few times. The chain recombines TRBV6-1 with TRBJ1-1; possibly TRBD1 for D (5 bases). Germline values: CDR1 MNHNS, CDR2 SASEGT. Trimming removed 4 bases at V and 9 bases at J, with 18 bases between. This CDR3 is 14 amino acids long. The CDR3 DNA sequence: TGTGCCAGCAGTGTCGCGGGGGTTGAACGGAAAGCTTTCTTT. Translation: CASSVAGVERKAFF.

The CDR3 region is CASSYSRDSNQPQHF. In nucleotides, the CDR3 is TGTGCCAGCAGCTACAGTCGGGATAGCAATCAGCCCCAGCATTTT. The V and J genes are TRBV5-5 and TRBJ1-5; D unclear. V lost 3 bases and J 0 bases, leaving 10 bases between the germline ends. CDR3 size: 15 residues. CDR1 is SGHKS, CDR2 YYEKEE, per germline (reference sequence). The full variable domain, in which reference TRBV5-5 and TRBJ1-5 provide the parts outside the CDR3, is DAGVTQSPTHLIKTRGQQVTLRCSPISGHKSVSWYQQVLGQGPQFIFQYYEKEERGRGNFPDRFSARQFPNYSSELNVNALLLGDSALYLCASSYSRDSNQPQHFGDGTRLSIL.

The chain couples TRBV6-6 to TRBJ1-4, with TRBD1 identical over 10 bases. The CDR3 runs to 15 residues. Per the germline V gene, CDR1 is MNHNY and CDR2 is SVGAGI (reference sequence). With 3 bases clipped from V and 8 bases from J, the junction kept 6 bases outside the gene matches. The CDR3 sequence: CASSYSGTGVEKLFF. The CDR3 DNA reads TGTGCCAGCAGTTATTCGGGGACAGGGGTCGAAAAACTGTTTTTT.

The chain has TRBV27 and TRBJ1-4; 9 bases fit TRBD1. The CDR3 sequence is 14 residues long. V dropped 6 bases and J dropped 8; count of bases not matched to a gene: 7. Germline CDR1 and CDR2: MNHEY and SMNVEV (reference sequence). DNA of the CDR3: TGTGCCAGCAGCAACAGACAGGGGGGGGAAAAACTGTTTTTT. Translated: CASSNRQGGEKLFF. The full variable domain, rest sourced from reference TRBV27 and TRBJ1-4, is EAQVTQNPRYLITVTGKKLTVTCSQNMNHEYMSWYRQDPGLGLRQIYYSMNVEVTDKGDVPEGYKVSRKEKRNFPLILESPSPNQTSLYFCASSNRQGGEKLFFGSGTQLSVL.